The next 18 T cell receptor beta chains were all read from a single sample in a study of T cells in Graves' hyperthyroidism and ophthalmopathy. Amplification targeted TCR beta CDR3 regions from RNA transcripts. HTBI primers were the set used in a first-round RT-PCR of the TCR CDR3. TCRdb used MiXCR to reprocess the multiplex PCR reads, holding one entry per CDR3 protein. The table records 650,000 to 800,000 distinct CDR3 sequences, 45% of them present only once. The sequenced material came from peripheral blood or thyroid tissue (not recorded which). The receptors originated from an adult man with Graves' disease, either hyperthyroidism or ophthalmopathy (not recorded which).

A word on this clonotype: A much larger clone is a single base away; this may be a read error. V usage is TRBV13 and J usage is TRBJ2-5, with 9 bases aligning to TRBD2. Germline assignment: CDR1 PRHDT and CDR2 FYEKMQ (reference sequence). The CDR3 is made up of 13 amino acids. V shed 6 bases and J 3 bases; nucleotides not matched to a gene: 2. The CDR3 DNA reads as TGTGCCAGCAGTCGACTAGCGGAAGAGACCCAGTACTTC. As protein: CASSRLAEETQYF.

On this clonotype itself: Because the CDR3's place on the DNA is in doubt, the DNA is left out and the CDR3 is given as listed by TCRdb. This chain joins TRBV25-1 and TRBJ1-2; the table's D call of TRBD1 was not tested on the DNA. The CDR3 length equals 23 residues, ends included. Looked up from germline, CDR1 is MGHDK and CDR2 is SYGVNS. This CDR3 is CASSLAPNSPLHFGNGTDYGYTF.

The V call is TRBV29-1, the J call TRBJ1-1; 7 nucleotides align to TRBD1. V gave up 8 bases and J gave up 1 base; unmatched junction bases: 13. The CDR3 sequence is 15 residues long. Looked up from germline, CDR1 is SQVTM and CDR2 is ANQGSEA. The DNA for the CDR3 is TGCAGCTTATTGCAGGGGGATTCTAGGAACACTGAAGCTTTCTTT. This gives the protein CSLLQGDSRNTEAFF.

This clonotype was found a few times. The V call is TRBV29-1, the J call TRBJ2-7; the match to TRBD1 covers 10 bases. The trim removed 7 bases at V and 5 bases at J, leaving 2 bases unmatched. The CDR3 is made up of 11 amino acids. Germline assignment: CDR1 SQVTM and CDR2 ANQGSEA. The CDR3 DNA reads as TGCAGCGGACAGGGGGCCCACGAGCAGTACTTC. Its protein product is CSGQGAHEQYF.

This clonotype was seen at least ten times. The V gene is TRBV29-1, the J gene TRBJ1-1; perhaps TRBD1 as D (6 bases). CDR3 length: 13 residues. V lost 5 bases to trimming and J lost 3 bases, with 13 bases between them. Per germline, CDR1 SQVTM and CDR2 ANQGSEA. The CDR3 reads CSVHRAPYTEAFF. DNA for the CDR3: TGCAGCGTTCACAGGGCACCATACACTGAAGCTTTCTTT.

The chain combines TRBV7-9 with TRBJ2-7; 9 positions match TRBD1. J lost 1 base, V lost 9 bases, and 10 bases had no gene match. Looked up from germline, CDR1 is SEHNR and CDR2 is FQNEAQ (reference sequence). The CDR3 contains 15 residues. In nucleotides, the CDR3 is TGTGCCAGTGGCCCCGGGACAGGGTTTTCCTACGAGCAGTACTTC. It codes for CASGPGTGFSYEQYF.

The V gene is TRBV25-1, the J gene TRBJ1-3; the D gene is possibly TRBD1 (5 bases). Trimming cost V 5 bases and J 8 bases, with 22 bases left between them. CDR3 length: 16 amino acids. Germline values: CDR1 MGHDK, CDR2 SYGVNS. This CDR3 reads CASSPWDGGSRDTIYF. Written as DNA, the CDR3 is TGTGCCAGCAGTCCCTGGGACGGGGGATCGAGAGACACCATATATTTT.

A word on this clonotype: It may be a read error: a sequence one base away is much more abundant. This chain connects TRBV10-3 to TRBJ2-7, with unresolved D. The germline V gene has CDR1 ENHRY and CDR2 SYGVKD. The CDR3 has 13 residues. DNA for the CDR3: TGTGCCATCAGTGAGGGCAGGAATTACGAGCGGTACTTC. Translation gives CAISEGRNYERYF.

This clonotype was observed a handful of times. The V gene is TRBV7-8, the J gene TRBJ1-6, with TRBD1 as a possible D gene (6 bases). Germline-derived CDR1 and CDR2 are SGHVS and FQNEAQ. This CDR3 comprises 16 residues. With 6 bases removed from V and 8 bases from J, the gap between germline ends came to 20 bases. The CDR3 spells CASSSSLGQPYSPLHF. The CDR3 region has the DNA TGTGCCAGCAGTTCAAGTTTAGGACAGCCCTATTCACCCCTCCACTTT.

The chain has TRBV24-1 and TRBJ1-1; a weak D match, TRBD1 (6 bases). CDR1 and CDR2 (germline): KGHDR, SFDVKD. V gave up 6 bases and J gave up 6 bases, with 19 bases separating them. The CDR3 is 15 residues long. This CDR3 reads CATSTNSQGTPEAFF. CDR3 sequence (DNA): TGTGCCACCAGTACGAACTCACAGGGTACCCCTGAAGCTTTCTTT.

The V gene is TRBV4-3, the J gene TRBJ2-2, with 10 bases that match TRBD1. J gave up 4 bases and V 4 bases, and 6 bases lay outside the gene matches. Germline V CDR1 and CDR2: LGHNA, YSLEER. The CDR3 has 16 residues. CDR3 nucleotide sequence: TGCGCCAGCAGCCCCCGGGACAGGGGTGTCACCGGGGAGCTGTTTTTT. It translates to CASSPRDRGVTGELFF.

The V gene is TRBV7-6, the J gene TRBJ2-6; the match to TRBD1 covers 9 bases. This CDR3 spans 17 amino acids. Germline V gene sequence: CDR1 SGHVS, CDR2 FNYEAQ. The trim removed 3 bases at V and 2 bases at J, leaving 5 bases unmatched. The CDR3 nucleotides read TGTGCCAGCAGCTTTAGAGGGACAGGGACTGGGGCCAACGTCCTGACTTTC. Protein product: CASSFRGTGTGANVLTF.

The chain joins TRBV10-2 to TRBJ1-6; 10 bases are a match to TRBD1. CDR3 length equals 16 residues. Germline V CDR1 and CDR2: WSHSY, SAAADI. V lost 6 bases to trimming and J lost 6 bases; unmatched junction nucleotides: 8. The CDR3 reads CASSPSGTGVNSPLHF. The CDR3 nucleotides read TGCGCCAGCAGCCCCTCCGGGACAGGGGTTAATTCACCCCTCCACTTT.

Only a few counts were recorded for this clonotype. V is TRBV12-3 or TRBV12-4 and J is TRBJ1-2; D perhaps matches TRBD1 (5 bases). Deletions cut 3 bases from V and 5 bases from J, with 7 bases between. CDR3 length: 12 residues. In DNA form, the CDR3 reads TGTGCCAGCAGTTTCAGGGTTTATGGCTACACCTTC. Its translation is CASSFRVYGYTF.

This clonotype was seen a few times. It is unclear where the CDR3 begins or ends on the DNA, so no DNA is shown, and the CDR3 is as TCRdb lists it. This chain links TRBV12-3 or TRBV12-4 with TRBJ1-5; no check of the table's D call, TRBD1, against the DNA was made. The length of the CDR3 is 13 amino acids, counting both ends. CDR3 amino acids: CASSSGQSGPSIF.

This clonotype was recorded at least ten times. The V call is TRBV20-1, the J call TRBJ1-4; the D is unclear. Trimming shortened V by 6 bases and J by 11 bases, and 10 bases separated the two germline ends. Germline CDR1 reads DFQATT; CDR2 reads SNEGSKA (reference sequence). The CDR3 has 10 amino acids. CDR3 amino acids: CSATTEKLFF. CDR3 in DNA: TGCAGTGCGACTACAGAGAAACTGTTTTTT.

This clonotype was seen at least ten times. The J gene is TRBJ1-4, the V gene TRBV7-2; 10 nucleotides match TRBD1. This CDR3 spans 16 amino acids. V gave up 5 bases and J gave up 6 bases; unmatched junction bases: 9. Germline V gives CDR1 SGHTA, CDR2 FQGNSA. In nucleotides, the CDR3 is TGTGCCAGCAGCACGAATCCCGGGACAGGGGATGAAAAACTGTTTTTT. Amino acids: CASSTNPGTGDEKLFF.

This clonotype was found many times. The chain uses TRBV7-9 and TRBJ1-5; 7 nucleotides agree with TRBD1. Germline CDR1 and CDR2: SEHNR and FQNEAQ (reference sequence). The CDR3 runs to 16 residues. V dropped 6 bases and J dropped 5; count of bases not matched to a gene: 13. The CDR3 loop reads CASSPRKTGIHQPQHF. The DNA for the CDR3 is TGTGCCAGCAGTCCTCGTAAGACAGGGATACATCAGCCCCAGCATTTT.